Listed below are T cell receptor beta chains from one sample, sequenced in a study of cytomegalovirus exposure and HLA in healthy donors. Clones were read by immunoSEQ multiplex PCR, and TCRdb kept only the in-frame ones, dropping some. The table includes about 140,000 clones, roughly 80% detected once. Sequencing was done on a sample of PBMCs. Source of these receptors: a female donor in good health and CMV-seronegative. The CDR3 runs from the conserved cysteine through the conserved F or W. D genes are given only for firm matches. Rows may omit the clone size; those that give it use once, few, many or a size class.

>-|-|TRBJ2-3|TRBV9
CASSDGTRKDTQYF
TGTGCCAGCAGCGACGGGACTCGGAAGGATACGCAGTATTTT
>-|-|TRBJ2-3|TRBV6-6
CASLKGVTDTQYF
TGTGCCAGCCTAAAGGGAGTGACAGATACGCAGTATTTT
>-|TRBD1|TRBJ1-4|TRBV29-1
CSAKGTDSTNEKLFF
TGCAGCGCGAAAGGGACAGATTCAACTAATGAAAAACTGTTTTTT
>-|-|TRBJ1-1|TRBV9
CASSATGFTEAFF
TGTGCCAGCAGTGCAACAGGGTTCACTGAAGCTTTCTTT
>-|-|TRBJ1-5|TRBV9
CASSRSPGTNQPQHF
TGTGCCAGCAGCCGCTCCCCGGGTACCAATCAGCCCCAGCATTTT
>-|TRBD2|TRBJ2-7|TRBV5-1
CASSLTSGSYEQYF
TGCGCCAGCAGCTTGACTAGCGGGAGCTACGAGCAGTACTTC
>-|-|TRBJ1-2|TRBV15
CATSRERVTGGGYTF
TGTGCCACCAGCAGAGAGAGGGTAACGGGCGGTGGCTACACCTTC
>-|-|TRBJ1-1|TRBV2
CASSEDPGFTEAFF
TGTGCCAGCAGTGAAGACCCAGGGTTCACTGAAGCTTTCTTT
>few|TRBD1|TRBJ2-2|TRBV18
CASSPGQTNTGELFF
TGTGCCAGCTCACCGGGACAGACGAACACCGGGGAGCTGTTTTTT
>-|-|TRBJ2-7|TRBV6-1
CASMSRGWSEQYF
TGTGCCAGCATGTCGCGGGGTTGGAGCGAGCAGTACTTC
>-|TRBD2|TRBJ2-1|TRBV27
CASSQTSGSDNEQFF
TGTGCCAGCAGTCAGACTAGCGGGAGTGACAATGAGCAGTTCTTC
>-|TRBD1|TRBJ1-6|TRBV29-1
CSVGDSRSPLHF
TGCAGCGTTGGGGACAGTCGTTCACCCCTCCACTTT
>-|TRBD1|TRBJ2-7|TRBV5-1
CASSLLKGGTGGFYEQYF
TGCGCCAGCAGCTTACTCAAAGGCGGGACAGGGGGCTTCTACGAGCAGTACTTC
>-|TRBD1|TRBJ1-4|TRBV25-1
CASSSIGEDRGNNEKLFF
TGTGCCAGCAGTTCTATCGGAGAGGACAGGGGGAATAATGAAAAACTGTTTTTT
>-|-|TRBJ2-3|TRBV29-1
CSVEDLRLAVYTQYF
TGCAGCGTTGAAGATCTTAGGCTAGCCGTTTATACGCAGTATTTT
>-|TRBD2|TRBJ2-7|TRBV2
CASSEARASGRYEQYF
TGTGCCAGCAGTGAAGCAAGGGCTAGCGGGAGATACGAGCAGTACTTC
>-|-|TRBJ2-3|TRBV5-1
CASSRGVAAADTQYF
TGCGCCAGCAGCCGTGGTGTAGCGGCGGCAGATACGCAGTATTTT
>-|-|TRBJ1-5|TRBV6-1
CASSAQGNQPQHF
TGTGCCAGCAGTGCCCAGGGCAATCAGCCCCAGCATTTT
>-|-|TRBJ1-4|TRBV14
CASSRLLQGYEEKLFF
TGTGCCAGCAGCCGCTTACTACAGGGCTACGAGGAAAAACTGTTTTTT
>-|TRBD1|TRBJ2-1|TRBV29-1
CSVYPGTGGKRLSYNEQFF
TGCAGCGTTTATCCCGGGACAGGGGGAAAGCGACTGTCCTACAATGAGCAGTTCTTC
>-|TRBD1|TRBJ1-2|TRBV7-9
CASSLTTGGGHGYTF
TGTGCCAGCAGCCTTACGACAGGGGGCGGTCATGGCTACACCTTC
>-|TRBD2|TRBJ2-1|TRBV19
CASSIAGQGLAGGAYNEQFF
TGTGCCAGTAGTATAGCTGGACAGGGTCTAGCGGGAGGAGCCTACAATGAGCAGTTCTTC
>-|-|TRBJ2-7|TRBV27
CASNPSSGVGEQYF
TGTGCCAGCAACCCCTCGTCAGGGGTAGGCGAGCAGTACTTC
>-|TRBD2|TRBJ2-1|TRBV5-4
CASSPGTKPYNEQFF
TGTGCCAGCAGCCCCGGGACTAAACCGTACAATGAGCAGTTCTTC
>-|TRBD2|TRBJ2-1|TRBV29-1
CSGQRETVYNEQFF
TGCAGCGGACAGCGGGAGACGGTCTACAATGAGCAGTTCTTC
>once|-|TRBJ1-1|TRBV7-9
CASSFAPQRAGTEAFF
TGTGCCAGCAGCTTCGCCCCGCAGAGGGCGGGAACTGAAGCTTTCTTT
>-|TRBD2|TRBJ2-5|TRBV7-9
CASSLVLKTSGRETQYF
TGTGCCAGCAGCTTAGTTTTAAAGACTAGCGGGCGAGAGACCCAGTACTTC
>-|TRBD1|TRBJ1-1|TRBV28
CASSSQPRQGRNTEAFF
TGTGCCAGCAGTTCTCAACCTCGACAGGGGAGGAACACTGAAGCTTTCTTT
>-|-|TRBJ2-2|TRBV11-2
CASSLAGRTGELFF
TGTGCCAGCAGCTTAGCGGGAAGGACCGGGGAGCTGTTTTTT
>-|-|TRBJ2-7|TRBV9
CASSPGGGMEQYF
TGTGCCAGCAGCCCCGGGGGTGGAATGGAGCAGTACTTC
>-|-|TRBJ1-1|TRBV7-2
CASILTANTEAFF
TGTGCCAGCATTCTGACAGCAAACACTGAAGCTTTCTTT
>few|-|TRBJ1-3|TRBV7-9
CASTSKGTFGNTIYF
TGTGCCAGCACCTCCAAGGGGACTTTTGGAAACACCATATATTTT
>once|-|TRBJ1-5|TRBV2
CASSILGLGSNQPQHF
TGTGCCAGCAGCATACTAGGTCTGGGGAGCAATCAGCCCCAGCATTTT
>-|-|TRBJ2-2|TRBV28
CASRLSGFPGELFF
TGTGCCAGCAGGCTTTCAGGGTTTCCCGGGGAGCTGTTTTTT
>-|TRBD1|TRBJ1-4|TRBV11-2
CASRQGTVEEKLFF
TGTGCCAGCAGACAAGGGACAGTAGAAGAAAAACTGTTTTTT
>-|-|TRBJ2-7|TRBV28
CASSLYSAERAYEQYF
TGTGCCAGCAGTTTATATTCCGCCGAGCGGGCCTACGAGCAGTACTTC
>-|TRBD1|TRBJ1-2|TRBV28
CASSSRTGSYGYTF
TGTGCCAGCAGTTCTAGGACAGGGAGCTATGGCTACACCTTC
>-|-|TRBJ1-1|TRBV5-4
CASSRAGQAMNTEAFF
TGTGCCAGCAGCCGCGCAGGGCAAGCTATGAACACTGAAGCTTTCTTT
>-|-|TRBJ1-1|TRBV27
CASSLQGRGTEAFF
TGTGCCAGCAGTTTACAAGGTAGGGGCACTGAAGCTTTCTTT
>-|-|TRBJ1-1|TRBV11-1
CASSLWLGRENTEAFF
TGTGCCAGCAGCTTATGGTTAGGGCGGGAGAACACTGAAGCTTTCTTT
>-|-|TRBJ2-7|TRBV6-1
CASSGYLTGRSYEQYF
TGTGCCAGCAGTGGATATCTGACAGGCCGCTCCTACGAGCAGTACTTC
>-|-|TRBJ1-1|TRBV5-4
CASRRDRSNTEAFF
TGTGCCAGCAGAAGAGACAGGTCGAACACTGAAGCTTTCTTT
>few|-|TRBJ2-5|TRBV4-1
CASSQDPRNQETQYF
TGCGCCAGCAGCCAAGATCCCAGGAACCAAGAGACCCAGTACTTC
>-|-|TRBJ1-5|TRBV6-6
CASSYGARQPQHF
TGTGCCAGCAGTTATGGGGCGAGGCAGCCCCAGCATTTT
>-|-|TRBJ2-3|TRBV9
CASSVVDGSMSYTQYF
TGTGCCAGCAGCGTAGTCGACGGGAGTATGTCCTACACGCAGTATTTT
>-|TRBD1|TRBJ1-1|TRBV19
CASSVGTGSIEAFF
TGTGCCAGTAGCGTTGGGACAGGGTCTATTGAAGCTTTCTTT
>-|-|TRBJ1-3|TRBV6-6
CASSLQDPRRDTIYF
TGTGCCAGCAGCCTACAGGATCCCCGAAGGGACACCATATATTTT
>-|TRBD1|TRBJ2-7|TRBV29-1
CSAAGLRDRVRNEQYF
TGCAGCGCCGCCGGGTTGCGGGACAGGGTGAGGAACGAGCAGTACTTC
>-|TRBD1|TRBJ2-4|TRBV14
CASSQDRKGGLVDIQYF
TGTGCCAGCAGCCAAGATCGTAAAGGGGGCCTGGTGGACATTCAGTACTTC
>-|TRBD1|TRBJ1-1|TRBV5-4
CASSLGDRVTEAFF
TGTGCCAGCAGCTTGGGGGACAGGGTAACTGAAGCTTTCTTT
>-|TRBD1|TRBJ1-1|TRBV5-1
CASSPAGGNTEAFF
TGCGCCAGCAGCCCCGCAGGGGGCAACACTGAAGCTTTCTTT
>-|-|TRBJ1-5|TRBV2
CASMREISNQPQHF
TGTGCCAGCATGAGGGAGATTAGCAATCAGCCCCAGCATTTT
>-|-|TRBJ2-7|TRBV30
CAWSSGRGVNEQYF
TGTGCCTGGAGCAGCGGCAGGGGGGTCAACGAGCAGTACTTC
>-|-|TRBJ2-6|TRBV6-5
CASSYRSSGANVLTF
TGTGCCAGCAGTTACCGGAGCTCTGGGGCCAACGTCCTGACTTTC
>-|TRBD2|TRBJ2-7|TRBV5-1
CASSSTLGLAAYEQYF
TGCGCCAGCAGCTCCACCCTGGGACTAGCGGCCTACGAGCAGTACTTC
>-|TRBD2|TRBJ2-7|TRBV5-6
CASSLELAGGLEQYF
TGTGCCAGCAGCTTGGAGCTAGCGGGAGGTCTCGAGCAGTACTTC
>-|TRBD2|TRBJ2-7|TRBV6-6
CAVAGGPFEQYF
TGTGCAGTAGCGGGAGGGCCCTTCGAGCAGTACTTC
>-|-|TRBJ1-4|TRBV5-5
CASSLAAGVNEKLFF
TGTGCCAGCAGCTTGGCTGCAGGGGTGAATGAAAAACTGTTTTTT
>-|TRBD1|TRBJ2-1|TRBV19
CASSNGQAPEQFF
TGTGCCAGTAGTAATGGACAGGCCCCTGAGCAGTTCTTC